This T cell receptor beta chain stems from a study of graft-versus-host responses after intestinal transplantation. Study context: For approximately 3 years after anti-thymocyte globulin induction, all recipients took tacrolimus and steroids. Broader study findings: The marrow of recipients harbored GvH clones, and ileum or blood showed some of them first. Early post-transplant declines in HvG were associated with peak levels of circulating GvH clones.

Profiled with immunoSEQ multiplex PCR; TCRdb holds only in-frame clones, not every one. Counted here are 12,000 to 15,000 clones, around a third occurring once; the ten biggest clones make up around 5.4%. Plated together were some 200,000 CFSE-labeled responder cells and some 200,000 irradiated, violet-dye-labeled stimulator cells. V was clipped by 1 base and J by 6 bases, with 12 bases between them. CDR3 length equals 14 residues. Germline CDR1 reads SEHNR; CDR2 reads FQNEAQ (reference sequence). The source material was alloreactive CD4+ T cells from a mixed lymphocyte reaction culture, sampled before intestinal transplant. Subset indicated: CFSE-low proliferating T cells sorted from roughly 6-day pre-transplant mixed lymphocyte reaction (GvH or HvG direction). The source of this sequence is a human patient who received an intestinal transplant. The V call is TRBV7-9, the J call TRBJ2-5; D possibly corresponds to TRBD2 (6 bases). The CDR3 coding sequence is TGTGCCAGCAGCTTAGAGCTCGGGGGTAAGACCCAGTACTTC. Translation: CASSLELGGKTQYF.